These 5 T cell receptor beta chains share one sample of origin, sequenced in a study of shared clonotypes between healthy human individuals (dated by TCRdb to 2018 to 2020). Libraries were constructed by the immunoSEQ multiplex PCR assay. TCRdb took over this immuneACCESS table, retaining in-frame rearrangements with V and J assigned. Such tables are incomplete; in checked studies, under half of the missing clones stem from an unresolved V gene, and the remainder is unexplained. The sample profile shows approximately 2.3 million clones; approximately 93% of them were found once. The ten top clones hold roughly 0.36% of the sample. The sample taken for sequencing was naive CD4+ T cells from PBMCs. The cell subset or site label on this specimen signifies: CD45RA+ positively selected. Receptor source: a man between 18 and 29 years old in good health. Some clones in this sample may be carry-over from other donors' samples.

Of note for this clone: In the same sample, other DNA sequences code for this CDR3. The V call is TRBV28, the J call TRBJ2-5; TRBD2 is a possible D gene (6 bases). The CDR3 is 13 amino acids. Trimming stripped 6 bases from V and 4 bases from J, with 12 bases between. From germline, CDR1 is MDHEN and CDR2 SYDVKM. The CDR3 DNA sequence: TGTGCCAGCAGGGGGGGAGGCCGAGAGACCCAGTACTTC. Translating it yields CASRGGGRETQYF. Supplemented by reference TRBV28 and TRBJ2-5, the full variable domain reads DVKVTQSSRYLVKRTGEKVFLECVQDMDHENMFWYRQDPGLGLRLIYFSYDVKMKEKGDIPEGYSVSREKKERFSLILESASTNQTSMYLCASRGGGRETQYFGPGTRLLVL.

DNA of the CDR3: TGCGCCAGCTCCTCCGAGGGCAGCTATGGCTACACCTTC. Its protein is CASSSEGSYGYTF. The chain uses TRBV5-1 and TRBJ1-2; no firm D call. From germline, CDR1 is SGHRS and CDR2 YFSETQ. There are 13 residues in the CDR3. V was cut by 7 bases and J by 4 bases, with 14 bases left in between.

This clone was picked up one time. This chain joins TRBV11-1 and TRBJ2-3, with TRBD2 matching over 7 bases. With V trimmed by 3 bases and J by 2 bases, 11 bases remained unmatched. Germline V gene lookup returns CDR1 SGHAT and CDR2 FQDESV (reference sequence). The CDR3 is made up of 17 amino acids. CDR3 residues: CASSFFFAGENTDTQYF. CDR3 DNA: TGTGCCAGCAGCTTCTTCTTCGCGGGAGAGAACACAGATACGCAGTATTTT.

Of note for this clone: The same CDR3 also results from other DNA sequences found in this sample. V and J are TRBV28 and TRBJ2-4, with D possibly TRBD1 on 5 matching bases. CDR1 and CDR2 (germline): MDHEN, SYDVKM. The CDR3 extends over 15 amino acids. V gave up 3 bases and J gave up 0 bases, with 9 bases separating them. CDR3 residues: CASSLAGLAKNIQYF. The CDR3 DNA reads TGTGCCAGCAGTTTGGCAGGGCTAGCCAAAAACATTCAGTACTTC.

This rearrangement joins TRBV6-5 to TRBJ2-7, with 11 bases identical to TRBD2. Trimming at V came to 4 bases and at J to 3 bases, leaving 5 bases not matched to a gene. Germline V gene lookup returns CDR1 MNHEY and CDR2 SVGAGI. The CDR3 length is 15 residues. CDR3 coding DNA: TGTGCCAGCAGTTCTGAGGGACTAGCGGACTACGAGCAGTACTTC. Amino acids: CASSSEGLADYEQYF.